A single sample is the source of the 13 T cell receptor beta chains below, sequenced in a study of blood T cell repertoires in COVID-19. The table came from immunoSEQ multiplex PCR; TCRdb's copy has only in-frame clones and leaves some out. The sample has roughly 190,000 clones; less than 90% are singletons. Sequencing was performed on peripheral blood. All receptors derive from a human donor in a cohort sampled during active COVID-19.

CDR3 DNA sequence: TGTGCCAGTAGTATAGTCACCGGGACAGGAAGCTCTGGGGCCAACGTCCTGACTTTC. It specifies CASSIVTGTGSSGANVLTF. This rearrangement joins TRBV19 to TRBJ2-6, with 8 bases matching TRBD1. V was clipped by 1 base and J by 0 bases; unmatched bases: 8. The germline V gene encodes CDR1 LNHDA and CDR2 SQIVND (reference sequence). There are 19 residues in the CDR3.

The J gene is TRBJ2-2, the V gene TRBV28, with 11 bases fitting TRBD1. The V segment lost 4 bases and the J segment 3 bases; nucleotides outside the gene matches: 4. Germline V gene sequence: CDR1 MDHEN, CDR2 SYDVKM. This CDR3 has 16 residues. CDR3 sequence: CASSSRTGGDTGELFF. CDR3 DNA sequence: TGTGCCAGCAGTTCGAGGACAGGGGGCGACACCGGGGAGCTGTTTTTT.

J is TRBJ2-2 and V is TRBV3-1 (or the pseudogene TRBV3-2); no firm D call. CDR1 is LGHDT, CDR2 YNNKEL, per germline (reference sequence). The CDR3 length is 16 residues. The germline V and J ends were trimmed by 1 base and 6 bases, with 15 bases remaining between them. The CDR3 sequence: CASSQGFGSYPGELFF. CDR3 coding DNA: TGTGCCAGCAGCCAAGGTTTCGGTAGCTATCCCGGGGAGCTGTTTTTT.

This chain uses TRBV29-1 with TRBJ2-1, with unresolved D. Trimming cost V 2 bases and J 8 bases, with 4 bases left between them. The CDR3 has 10 residues. The germline gives CDR1 SQVTM, CDR2 ANQGSEA. Here the CDR3 reads CSVEQYEQFF. Here the CDR3 DNA reads TGCAGCGTTGAACAATATGAGCAGTTCTTC.

The chain uses TRBV19 and TRBJ1-5, with D maybe TRBD1 (6 bases). From germline, CDR1 is LNHDA and CDR2 SQIVND (reference sequence). The CDR3 extends over 15 amino acids. Between the trimmed V and J ends, which lost 5 bases and 5 bases, there was a span of 16 bases. The CDR3 coding sequence is TGTGCCAGTAGTGGGGGACCCACAGGGCATCAGCCCCAGCATTTT. Its protein product is CASSGGPTGHQPQHF.

The rearrangement links TRBV6-6 to TRBJ1-5, with D perhaps matching TRBD1 (6 bases). V shed 5 bases and J shed 0 bases, with 11 bases lying between them. Germline CDR1 MNHNY, CDR2 SVGAGI (reference sequence). The CDR3 is made up of 15 amino acids. The CDR3 sequence is CASSPGVYSNQPQHF. In DNA, the CDR3 is TGTGCCAGCAGTCCAGGGGTCTATAGCAATCAGCCCCAGCATTTT.

This rearrangement joins TRBV6-5 to TRBJ1-4; the match to TRBD1 covers 8 bases. The trim removed 2 bases at V and 8 bases at J, leaving 4 bases unmatched. Germline V lookup: CDR1 MNHEY, CDR2 SVGAGI. The CDR3 spans 14 residues. The CDR3 protein is CASSYTGQGEKLFF. The CDR3 DNA follows: TGTGCCAGCAGTTACACCGGACAGGGAGAAAAACTGTTTTTT.

The CDR3 sequence: CASSFGGHVGSGANVLTF. In DNA, the CDR3 is TGTGCCAGTAGTTTCGGAGGCCACGTGGGCTCTGGGGCCAACGTCCTGACTTTC. The V gene is TRBV19, the J gene TRBJ2-6; possibly TRBD2 for D (5 bases). The CDR3 loop spans 18 amino acids. Germline V gene data show CDR1 as LNHDA and CDR2 as SQIVND (reference sequence). Trimming took 5 bases from V and 0 from J, leaving 17 bases between them.

This clone was recorded a few times. The V and J genes are TRBV12-3 or TRBV12-4 and TRBJ1-2; no reliable D call. Trimming took 3 bases from V and 8 from J, leaving 4 bases between them. The CDR3 loop spans 10 amino acids. CDR3 residues: CASSFGGYTF. The CDR3 nucleotides are TGTGCCAGCAGTTTCGGGGGCTACACCTTC.

With regard to this clone: The junction differs from germline at one of its ends, possibly a read error. The chain combines TRBV7-7 with TRBJ2-3; 11 nucleotides align to TRBD2. CDR1 and CDR2 (germline): SSHAT, FNYEAQ (reference sequence). The CDR3 contains 17 residues. The CDR3 DNA reads as TGTGCTAGCAGCTTAGCGGAGCTAGCGGGGGGTGCAGATACGCAGTATTTT. This gives the protein CASSLAELAGGADTQYF.

J is TRBJ2-6 and V is TRBV14, with 9 bases matching TRBD1. J was trimmed by 0 bases and V by 0 bases; bases with no gene match: 3. This CDR3 has 18 amino acids. Germline CDR1 and CDR2: SGHDN and FVKESK. The CDR3 reads CASSQETGGYSGANVLTF. CDR3 bases: TGTGCCAGCAGCCAAGAGACAGGGGGGTACTCTGGGGCCAACGTCCTGACTTTC.

The V gene is TRBV6-5, the J gene TRBJ2-5; D ambiguous. V shed 5 bases and J shed 3 bases, with 10 bases lying between them. CDR1 is MNHEY, CDR2 SVGAGI, per germline. CDR3 length: 13 amino acids. The CDR3: CASSPPLEETQYF. Here the CDR3 DNA reads TGTGCCAGCAGTCCGCCTCTAGAAGAGACCCAGTACTTC.

The rearrangement links TRBV10-2 to TRBJ1-2, with a possible D match to TRBD1 (6 bases). Germline V gene lookup returns CDR1 WSHSY and CDR2 SAAADI. V was cut by 6 bases and J by 2 bases, with 10 bases left in between. The CDR3 is 13 residues long. CDR3 bases: TGCGCCAGCAGCGCCGGACAGAACTATGGCTACACCTTC. Its translation: CASSAGQNYGYTF.